The 13 T cell receptor beta chains below were found in one sample sequenced in a study of CD8+ T cells in alopecia areata. Extracted RNA was reverse transcribed, and the resulting cDNA served as sequencing template. Repertoires were generated with immunoSEQ multiplex PCR, while TCRdb's copy carries only in-frame clones and drops some. The sample includes some 170,000 clones, 58% of them seen just once. Treatment indicated: oral pan-JAK inhibitor, 5-10 mg twice daily. The specimen comprised CD4+ T cells sorted from blood, sampled at approximately week 60, from a patient treated with tofacitinib. These receptor sequences come from a human donor with alopecia areata.

This chain joins TRBV5-1 and TRBJ2-5; a possible D gene is TRBD2 (6 bases). The germline V gene has CDR1 SGHRS and CDR2 YFSETQ. This CDR3 is 14 amino acids long. The V gene lost 0 bases and the J gene lost 5 bases, with 11 bases spanning the gap. The CDR3 spells CASSLESGGETQYF. Here the CDR3 DNA reads TGCGCCAGCAGCTTGGAGAGTGGGGGGGAGACCCAGTACTTC.

The chain uses TRBV15 and TRBJ2-5; D may be TRBD1 (5 bases). Germline-derived CDR1 and CDR2 are LNHNV and YYDKDF (reference sequence). CDR3 length equals 15 residues. The germline V and J ends were trimmed by 0 bases and 7 bases, with 15 bases remaining between them. As DNA, the CDR3 is TGTGCCACCAGCAGAGAGGCAGGGCAGGGTTGGACCCAGTACTTC. Translating gives CATSREAGQGWTQYF.

This sequence joins TRBV6-6 and TRBJ2-4; 7 nucleotides agree with TRBD1. V lost 5 bases, J lost 0 bases, and 4 bases stayed unmatched. Per germline, CDR1 MNHNY and CDR2 SVGAGI (reference sequence). The CDR3 runs to 15 residues. The CDR3 DNA sequence: TGTGCCAGCAGTGACAGGGTTGGAGCCAAAAACATTCAGTACTTC. Amino acid sequence: CASSDRVGAKNIQYF.

The chain carries TRBV29-1 and TRBJ2-2, with D possibly matching TRBD1 (7 bases). The ends were cut back, 0 bases at V and 5 bases at J, with 13 bases in the middle. Germline V lookup: CDR1 SQVTM, CDR2 ANQGSEA. The length of the CDR3 is 15 residues. The CDR3 DNA reads TGCAGCGTTGAAGACGACAGGGCGGGGACCGGGGAGCTGTTTTTT. Encoded protein: CSVEDDRAGTGELFF.

This sequence joins TRBV10-3 and TRBJ1-5; D is perhaps TRBD1 (5 bases). V was shortened by 5 bases and J by 4 bases, with 9 bases between the two germline ends. The CDR3 consists of 13 residues. Germline V gives CDR1 ENHRY, CDR2 SYGVKD. The DNA for the CDR3 is TGTGCCATCAGTTGGGGCGATAATCAGCCCCAGCATTTT. Amino acids: CAISWGDNQPQHF.

A single count supports this clone. This chain uses TRBV30 with TRBJ2-5; possible D gene TRBD2, 6 bases. CDR1 is GTSNPN and CDR2 is SVGIG in the germline V gene (reference sequence). With 2 bases removed from V and 5 bases from J, the gap between germline ends came to 12 bases. The CDR3 is made up of 13 amino acids. The CDR3 nucleotides read TGTGCCTGGAGTCTAGCGCTGGGGGAGACCCAGTACTTC. Translated, it gives CAWSLALGETQYF.

This clone has a handful of counts. V gene TRBV10-3 combines with J gene TRBJ1-2, with D tentatively TRBD1 (6 bases). The CDR3 covers 15 residues. Germline-derived CDR1 and CDR2 are ENHRY and SYGVKD. Trimming removed 3 bases at V and 3 bases at J, with 14 bases between. Here the CDR3 reads CAISDHGNRDYGYTF. CDR3 DNA: TGTGCCATCAGTGACCACGGGAACAGGGACTATGGCTACACCTTC.

The sample holds many counts of this clone. The rearrangement joins TRBV27 to TRBJ2-6; D not resolved. The CDR3 extends over 13 amino acids. The V gene's germline CDR1 is MNHEY and CDR2 SMNVEV (reference sequence). V was cut by 6 bases and J by 2 bases, with 5 bases left in between. The CDR3 spells CASSPPGANVLTF. In DNA, the CDR3 is TGTGCCAGCAGCCCCCCTGGGGCCAACGTCCTGACTTTC.

This clone occurred once. The CDR3 protein is CASSEGTLSLHF. CDR3 nucleotides: TGTGCCAGCAGTGAAGGCACTCTCTCCCTCCACTTT. The chain is built from TRBV25-1 and TRBJ1-6; D is undetermined. With 2 bases removed from V and 14 bases from J, the gap between germline ends came to 10 bases. CDR1 MGHDK and CDR2 SYGVNS come from the germline V gene. The CDR3 loop spans 12 amino acids.

The CDR3 DNA reads TGCGCCAGCAGCCAAGATGGCCTAGCGACGTTCAATGAGCAGTTCTTC. Encoded protein: CASSQDGLATFNEQFF. V and J are TRBV4-3 and TRBJ2-1, with D possibly being TRBD2 (6 bases). The CDR3 length is 16 residues. Germline values: CDR1 LGHNA, CDR2 YSLEER. Trimming took 0 bases from V and 6 from J, leaving 15 bases between them.

The CDR3 DNA reads TGCAGCGTTATTCCCCTTCGAGGGGGAACTAACTATGGCTACACCTTC. Protein sequence: CSVIPLRGGTNYGYTF. The chain recombines TRBV29-1 with TRBJ1-2; D might be TRBD1 (6 bases). V dropped 5 bases and J dropped 0 bases, with 19 bases sitting between them. Germline V gene lookup returns CDR1 SQVTM and CDR2 ANQGSEA. CDR3 length: 16 residues.

The V and J genes are TRBV5-1 and TRBJ1-1, with unresolved D. Per germline, CDR1 SGHRS and CDR2 YFSETQ. V lost 0 bases, J lost 4 bases, and 16 bases lay in between. There are 16 residues in the CDR3. The CDR3 sequence is CASSLAGTGIGTEAFF. CDR3 nucleotides: TGCGCCAGCAGCTTGGCCGGCACGGGAATCGGCACTGAAGCTTTCTTT.

The rearrangement joins TRBV29-1 to TRBJ2-3; unclear D gene. Trimming removed 7 bases at V and 6 bases at J, with 8 bases between. CDR3 length equals 10 residues. Germline CDR1 is SQVTM and CDR2 is ANQGSEA. CDR3 protein: CSARVDTQYF. CDR3 nucleotides: TGCAGCGCCCGGGTTGATACGCAGTATTTT.